What follows is one T cell receptor (beta chain) and its context. What this receptor recognizes is not known. The sample holds no much larger clone one base away, and base qualities are not on file. Ficoll-Paque density gradient centrifugation was used to isolate PBMCs. The germline V gene gives CDR1 as SGHTA and CDR2 as FQGNSA. From the cysteine through the phenylalanine, the CDR3 covers 16 amino acids. Just the 48-base CDR3 DNA is kept, in frame starting at base 1. The trim is 3 bases for V and 1 base for J, with a gap of 15 bases between the germline ends. Sequencing used an Illumina NovaSeq 6000. TCRalpha and TCRbeta cDNA libraries were constructed by 5'RACE with constant-segment primers, with sample barcodes and unique molecular identifiers being introduced. Trizol reagent was used to extract RNA from every sample. Library amplification was performed in two PCR steps, and a second sample barcode and Illumina TruSeq adapters were introduced in the second step. Sequencing of the libraries was done on an Illumina NovaSeq, producing 2 x 150 bp paired-end reads. As for the original processing: Demultiplexing of reads and collapsing into UMI-guided consensus sequences were performed with migec v1.2.7. Using mixcr v2.1.11, the UMI consensuses were aligned to TRA and TRB V and J templates and assembled into clonotypes. Clonotypes were classified as expanded or contracted when called significant by both edgeR and NoisET, with noise models trained on biological replicates. For edgeR calls, the cutoffs were a false discovery rate-adjusted p below 0.01 and a log2 fold-change threshold of 1. As an exploratory analysis of dynamics, max-normalized trajectories of the 1000 most abundant clonotypes were examined by PCA with hierarchical clustering. The CD4 or CD8 phenotype of responding clones was assigned using the separately sequenced CD4+ and CD8+ repertoires. The raw public data were reprocessed by TCRdb itself: fastp quality trimming at Q25, MiXCR clonotype calling, in-frame beta chains only. Rows are combined by CDR3 protein, so each entry shows the most common genes and DNA. These V and J calls derive from TCRdb rather than the authors' analysis. Counted in this sample were approximately 390,000 distinct CDR3 sequences; 15% to 20% of them appeared once. The top ten constitute 20% to 25% of the sample.

The record originates from a study of T-cell memory formation after mild COVID-19 (dated by TCRdb to 2020 to 2023). Study-wide context: Most TCR sequence clusters were specific to one of the two donors. T-cell clones expanding and contracting after mild COVID-19 in two donors were tracked by longitudinal TCRalpha and TCRbeta repertoire sequencing. Two young, previously healthy adult volunteers made up the cohort, one male and one female. What the research found in general, with its limitations: Contracting CD4+ clones appeared mostly in the CM and EM memory subsets, whereas CD8+ clones were enriched in EMRA. SARS-CoV-2 specificity of the second-wave clones peaking on day 37 was not confirmed. The study included only a couple of mild cases, and larger cohorts that include severe cases with pre-infection samples were judged to be necessary. Some responding clones were detected in pre-infection memory, suggesting pre-existing cross-reactive memory T cells joined the SARS-CoV-2 response. Clones contracting from day 15 to 85 had balanced CD4/CD8 phenotypes, while a second wave expanding from day 15 to 37 was biased towards CD4+.

The rearrangement combines TRBV7-2 with TRBJ1-1, with the identity of the D gene unclear. The TCR comes from a man between 18 and 35 years old who had mild COVID-19 (a few samples of this study predate the infection). The sample titles of this study are shuffled in the database, so cell type and time point are left out; the donor was told from shared clones. What was sequenced was PBMCs or a T cell subset sorted from them (not recorded which). The CDR3 protein is CASSFFPGWENTEAFF. The DNA is TGTGCCAGCAGCTTCTTTCCGGGCTGGGAGAACACTGAAGCTTTCTTT.